These T cell receptor beta chains were read from a single sample in a study of identical twins. TCRdb re-derived calls from the 5' RACE reads in MiXCR, one entry per CDR3 protein. Seen here are hundreds of thousands of distinct CDR3 sequences, over 20% observed once, and the top ten hold 4.3%. The sample was also linked to a second study, of T cells expressing NK-cell markers.

Specimen: PBMCs. The receptors come from a woman between 18 and 30 years old in good health. CDR3s include the opening cysteine and the closing phenylalanine or tryptophan. D genes are given only for firm matches. Only part of the rows carry a size: once, few, many, or a class if the clone is expanded.

V: TRBV9
D: TRBD1
J: TRBJ2-1
size: few
DNA: TGTGCCAGCAGCGTAGAGGGGGCTACGTACAATGAGCAGTTCTTC
CDR3: CASSVEGATYNEQFF

V: TRBV9
D: TRBD2
J: TRBJ2-1
size: NA
DNA: TGTGCCAGCAGCGTAGGGACTAGCGGGATAGATGAGCAGTTCTTC
CDR3: CASSVGTSGIDEQFF

V: TRBV5-4
D: NA
J: TRBJ1-1
size: NA
DNA: TGTGCCAGCAGCGTCCAGGGACGCACGAACACTGAAGCTTTCTTT
CDR3: CASSVQGRTNTEAFF

V: TRBV7-9
D: TRBD2
J: TRBJ2-1
size: few
DNA: TGTGCCAGCAGCTTAAGGCTAGCGGGCCACAATGAGCAGTTCTTC
CDR3: CASSLRLAGHNEQFF

V: TRBV12-3/TRBV12-4
D: TRBD1
J: TRBJ1-4
size: many
DNA: TGTGCCAGCAGCTCGGGACAGGGGAATGAAAAACTGTTTTTT
CDR3: CASSSGQGNEKLFF

V: TRBV7-3
D: TRBD2
J: TRBJ2-1
size: NA
DNA: TGTGCCAGCAGCCCCATCCCTAGCGGGGGTAGCTCCTACAATGAGCAGTTCTTC
CDR3: CASSPIPSGGSSYNEQFF

V: TRBV20-1
D: TRBD1
J: TRBJ1-5
size: few
DNA: TGCAGTGCTAGAGTCGGGGGACAGGGGGCGGCGGGTCAGCCCCAGCATTTT
CDR3: CSARVGGQGAAGQPQHF

V: TRBV18
D: TRBD1
J: TRBJ1-1
size: NA
DNA: TGTGCCAGCTCACCGGTGGGACAGGGCACTGAAGCTTTCTTT
CDR3: CASSPVGQGTEAFF

V: TRBV12-3/TRBV12-4
D: NA
J: TRBJ1-2
size: few
DNA: TGTGCCAGCAGTTTAGGAGCAGGGCACTATGGCTACACCTTC
CDR3: CASSLGAGHYGYTF

V: TRBV20-1
D: TRBD2
J: TRBJ2-1
size: NA
DNA: TGCAGTGCTAGAGGAGATCTAGCGGTCGAGCAGTTCTTC
CDR3: CSARGDLAVEQFF

V: TRBV7-9
D: NA
J: TRBJ1-5
size: NA
DNA: TGTGCCAGCAGCCAACATGGACCGAGTAATCAGCCCCAGCATTTT
CDR3: CASSQHGPSNQPQHF

V: TRBV20-1
D: NA
J: TRBJ1-2
size: NA
DNA: TGCAGTGCTCATTCCGGGGCCCACTATGGCTACACCTTC
CDR3: CSAHSGAHYGYTF

V: TRBV6-1
D: NA
J: TRBJ2-2
size: few
DNA: TGTGCCAGCAGGGTAGCCGGGGCCCTAGGCGGGGAGCTGTTTTTT
CDR3: CASRVAGALGGELFF

V: TRBV20-1
D: NA
J: TRBJ1-5
size: NA
DNA: TGCAGTGCAATGGTGGGAGGTCAGCCCCAGCATTTT
CDR3: CSAMVGGQPQHF

V: TRBV20-1
D: NA
J: TRBJ2-1
size: NA
DNA: TGCAGTGCTAGCGATACCCGTTTGGGGAATAATGAGCAGTTCTTC
CDR3: CSASDTRLGNNEQFF

V: TRBV2
D: TRBD2
J: TRBJ2-5
size: NA
DNA: TGTGCCAGCAGTGGACTAGCGGGTGTGGAGACCCAGTACTTC
CDR3: CASSGLAGVETQYF

V: TRBV15
D: NA
J: TRBJ2-1
size: NA
DNA: TGTGCCACCAGCAGAGATATTGTGCAGTTCTTC
CDR3: CATSRDIVQFF

V: TRBV19
D: TRBD2
J: TRBJ2-2
size: NA
DNA: TGTGCCAGTAGTTTATTAGCGGGAGAGTCCGGGGAGCTGTTTTTT
CDR3: CASSLLAGESGELFF

V: TRBV5-1
D: NA
J: TRBJ2-5
size: many
DNA: TGCGCCAGCAGCTTGGGAGCGGGCGGGGCGCCTCAAGAGACCCAGTACTTC
CDR3: CASSLGAGGAPQETQYF

V: TRBV10-3
D: TRBD2
J: TRBJ2-2
size: many
DNA: TGTGCCATCAGTGAGTCGGGGAGGGCTTCGAACACAGGGGAGCTGTTTTTT
CDR3: CAISESGRASNTGELFF

V: TRBV6-2/TRBV6-3
D: TRBD1
J: TRBJ2-4
size: NA
DNA: TGTGCCAGCAGTCCAGCCCCCCGGGACAGAGCCAAAAACATTCAGTACTTC
CDR3: CASSPAPRDRAKNIQYF

V: TRBV20-1
D: NA
J: TRBJ1-5
size: few
DNA: TGCAGTGCTACTCAAGGGGTGCAGCCCCAGCATTTT
CDR3: CSATQGVQPQHF

V: TRBV29-1
D: NA
J: TRBJ1-2
size: many
DNA: TGCAGCGTTGAAGTGGTGGGGACCTATGGCTACACCTTC
CDR3: CSVEVVGTYGYTF

V: TRBV4-3
D: NA
J: TRBJ2-1
size: many
DNA: TGCGCCAGCAGCCAGGACGGGGTACGCTACAATGAGCAGTTCTTC
CDR3: CASSQDGVRYNEQFF

V: TRBV5-1
D: NA
J: TRBJ2-5
size: few
DNA: TGCGCCAGCAGGATGCTGGTGGGGGAGACCCAGTACTTC
CDR3: CASRMLVGETQYF

V: TRBV29-1
D: TRBD2
J: TRBJ2-5
size: NA
DNA: TGCAGCGTGGAGACGACTAGCGGGTTCCAAGAGACCCAGTACTTC
CDR3: CSVETTSGFQETQYF

V: TRBV7-3
D: TRBD2
J: TRBJ2-3
size: NA
DNA: TGTGCCAGCAGCTTAGTCGCGGGGGGCGCAGATACGCAGTATTTT
CDR3: CASSLVAGGADTQYF

V: TRBV10-1
D: TRBD1
J: TRBJ2-7
size: many
DNA: TGCGCCAGCAGTACCGGGACAGGGTCTAACGAGCAGTACTTC
CDR3: CASSTGTGSNEQYF

V: TRBV5-1
D: NA
J: TRBJ1-2
size: NA
DNA: TGCGCCAATCCGCGTCTTTGGGTCGGCTACACCTTC
CDR3: CANPRLWVGYTF

V: TRBV7-8
D: TRBD2
J: TRBJ2-4
size: few
DNA: TGTGCCAGCAGCTTATTTGCGGGAGGAGCCAAAAACATTCAGTACTTC
CDR3: CASSLFAGGAKNIQYF

V: TRBV7-3
D: TRBD2
J: TRBJ2-1
size: NA
DNA: TGTGCCAGCGGCGCGGGGGGGCCCGAAGATGAGCAGTTCTTC
CDR3: CASGAGGPEDEQFF

V: TRBV6-1
D: NA
J: TRBJ1-1
size: NA
DNA: TGTGCCGCTCGCGCGGGGCGAGGGGCTGAAGCTTTCTTT
CDR3: CAARAGRGAEAFF

V: TRBV15
D: NA
J: TRBJ2-1
size: NA
DNA: TGTGCCACCAGCAGAGAGGGCCGACACACCTACAATGAGCAGTTCTTC
CDR3: CATSREGRHTYNEQFF

V: TRBV12-3/TRBV12-4
D: NA
J: TRBJ2-1
size: few
DNA: TGTGCCAGCAACCAGCGGGTACTATCAGGGAATGAGCAGTTCTTC
CDR3: CASNQRVLSGNEQFF

V: TRBV6-5
D: NA
J: TRBJ1-1
size: many
DNA: TGTGCCAGCAGTTACTCGGCCACTGAAGCTTTCTTT
CDR3: CASSYSATEAFF

V: TRBV9
D: NA
J: TRBJ2-1
size: NA
DNA: TGTGCCAGCAGCGTAACCGGGCGAGACAATGAGCAGTTCTTC
CDR3: CASSVTGRDNEQFF

V: TRBV6-2/TRBV6-3
D: TRBD2
J: TRBJ2-1
size: few
DNA: TGTGCCAGCACCAGAATGACTAGCAATTACAATGAGCAGTTCTTC
CDR3: CASTRMTSNYNEQFF

V: TRBV5-6
D: NA
J: TRBJ2-3
size: few
DNA: TGTGCCAGCAGCTGGTGGGGACGGATAAGGACAGATACGCAGTATTTT
CDR3: CASSWWGRIRTDTQYF

V: TRBV20-1
D: TRBD2
J: TRBJ2-1
size: few
DNA: TGCAGCCCCTGGCCCGGGACTAGATACAATGAGCAGTTCTTC
CDR3: CSPWPGTRYNEQFF

V: TRBV10-3
D: TRBD1
J: TRBJ1-1
size: NA
DNA: TGTGCCATCAAGGCGGGGTACAGGGGAAACACTGAAGCTTTCTTT
CDR3: CAIKAGYRGNTEAFF

V: TRBV7-9
D: NA
J: TRBJ2-7
size: few
DNA: TGTGCCAGCAGCTCAGCGACAGTATTCGAGCAGTACTTC
CDR3: CASSSATVFEQYF

V: TRBV4-2
D: TRBD1
J: TRBJ1-2
size: few
DNA: TGTGCCAGCAGCCAAGACCGGGACAGGGGGATAAATGGGGACGGCTACACCTTC
CDR3: CASSQDRDRGINGDGYTF

V: TRBV5-1
D: NA
J: TRBJ1-4
size: few
DNA: TGCGCCAGCAGCCCGGACCGATTAAATGAAAAACTGTTTTTT
CDR3: CASSPDRLNEKLFF

V: TRBV10-3
D: TRBD1
J: TRBJ2-3
size: few
DNA: TGTGCCATCAGCGGACAGGGGGAAACGCAGTATTTT
CDR3: CAISGQGETQYF

V: TRBV27
D: NA
J: TRBJ2-7
size: many
DNA: TGTGCCAGCAAATTAATGACAGGACCATACGAGCAGTACTTC
CDR3: CASKLMTGPYEQYF

V: TRBV6-1
D: NA
J: TRBJ1-6
size: few
DNA: TGTGCCAGCAGGGATTCACGGAGAGTTAATTCACCCCTCCACTTT
CDR3: CASRDSRRVNSPLHF

V: TRBV20-1
D: NA
J: TRBJ2-5
size: few
DNA: TGCAGTGCTAGAGTTATGAGGGAAGAGACCCAGTACTTC
CDR3: CSARVMREETQYF